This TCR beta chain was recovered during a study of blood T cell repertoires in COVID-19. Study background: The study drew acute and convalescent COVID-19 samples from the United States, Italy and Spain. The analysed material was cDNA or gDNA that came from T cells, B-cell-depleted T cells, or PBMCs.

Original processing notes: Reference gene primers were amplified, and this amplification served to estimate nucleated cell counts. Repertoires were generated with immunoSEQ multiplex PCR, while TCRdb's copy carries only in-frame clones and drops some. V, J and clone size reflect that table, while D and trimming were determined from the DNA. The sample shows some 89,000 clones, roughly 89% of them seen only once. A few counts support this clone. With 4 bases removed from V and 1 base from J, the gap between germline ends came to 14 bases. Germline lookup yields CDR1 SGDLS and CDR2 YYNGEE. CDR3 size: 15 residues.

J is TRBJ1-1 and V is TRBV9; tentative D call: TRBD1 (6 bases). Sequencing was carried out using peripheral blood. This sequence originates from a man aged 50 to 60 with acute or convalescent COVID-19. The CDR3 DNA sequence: TGTGCCAGCAGCTCCAAGACAGGCTCGAACACTGAAGCTTTCTTT. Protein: CASSSKTGSNTEAFF.